This T cell receptor beta chain derives from a study of T cells in Graves' hyperthyroidism and ophthalmopathy. About the research overall: Once the initial diagnosis was made, peripheral blood was obtained before any treatment.

The CDR3 loop spans 17 amino acids. V dropped 5 bases and J dropped 3; count of bases not matched to a gene: 8. Germline V gene data show CDR1 as SNHLY and CDR2 as FYNNEI. This clonotype was observed at least ten times. Its antigen is unidentified. The investigators amplified TCR beta CDR3 regions from RNA transcripts. HTBI primers were used for first-round RT-PCR of the TCR CDR3. TCRdb independently ran MiXCR on the multiplex PCR reads; one entry per CDR3 protein. The sample shows about 350,000 distinct CDR3 sequences, approximately 18% of them seen only once. The PBMCs studied were ones that came from approximately 9.9 ml fresh peripheral blood. Study results and caveats: Separation of ophthalmopathy from stable hyperthyroidism was achieved by a 13 V-J model.

Sequenced: blood. The sequence was obtained from a woman aged 40 to 55 with Graves' ophthalmopathy. The chain combines TRBV2 with TRBJ2-7, with 15 bases fitting TRBD2. The chain's CDR3 is CASSSGTSGRLIYEQYF. CDR3 in DNA: TGTGCCAGCAGTTCCGGGACTAGCGGGAGGCTCATCTACGAGCAGTACTTC.